Shown below are 16 T cell receptor beta chains from a single sample sequenced in a study of T-cell memory formation after mild COVID-19. MiXCR, run by TCRdb on the 5' RACE reads, gives a single entry per CDR3 protein. The table has roughly 350,000 distinct CDR3 sequences, 20% to 25% seen once. The sample taken for sequencing was PBMCs or a T cell subset sorted from them (not recorded which). The source is an adult woman who had mild COVID-19 (a few samples of this study predate the infection). Cell type and time point are not known.

The chain links TRBV5-6 to TRBJ1-6; D unresolved. Trimming stripped 0 bases from V and 2 bases from J, with 15 bases between. This CDR3 contains 18 residues. Germline V gene lookup returns CDR1 SGHDT and CDR2 YYEEEE. DNA of the CDR3: TGTGCCAGCAGCTTGGGAGGCCCCACAAGACCCTATAATTCACCCCTCCACTTT. Translating it yields CASSLGGPTRPYNSPLHF.

The chain employs TRBV5-1 and TRBJ1-1, with D unclear. Trimming stripped 3 bases from V and 1 base from J, with 10 bases between. The CDR3 contains 14 residues. Germline lookup yields CDR1 SGHRS and CDR2 YFSETQ. The CDR3 loop is CASSSFLGNTEAFF. The CDR3 DNA sequence: TGCGCCAGCAGCTCTTTTTTGGGGAACACTGAAGCTTTCTTT.

The gene calls are TRBV5-4 and TRBJ1-1; D ambiguous. This CDR3 has 15 residues. V was clipped by 3 bases and J by 3 bases, with 15 bases between them. In germline, CDR1 is SGHNT, CDR2 YYREEE (reference sequence). CDR3: CASSSFKRADTEAFF. The CDR3 DNA follows: TGTGCCAGCAGCTCCTTTAAGAGGGCCGACACTGAAGCTTTCTTT. Full variable domain (remainder filled in from reference TRBV5-4 and TRBJ1-1): ETGVTQSPTHLIKTRGQQVTLRCSSQSGHNTVSWYQQALGQGPQFIFQYYREEENGRGNFPPRFSGLQFPNYSSELNVNALELDDSALYLCASSSFKRADTEAFFGQGTRLTVV.

This clonotype was recorded only once. The chain has TRBV12-3 or TRBV12-4 and TRBJ2-3, with D possibly matching TRBD2 (7 bases). The CDR3 consists of 15 residues. V gave up 2 bases and J gave up 6 bases, with 15 bases separating them. The CDR3 loop reads CASSLRGGAGDTQYF. The CDR3 coding sequence is TGTGCCAGCAGTTTACGAGGGGGGGCCGGGGATACGCAGTATTTT.

The chain recombines TRBV29-1 with TRBJ1-2, with a weak D call TRBD1 (5 bases). The CDR3 sequence is 13 residues long. Germline V gene data show CDR1 as SQVTM and CDR2 as ANQGSEA. V lost 2 bases and J 5 bases, leaving 12 bases between the germline ends. CDR3 region: CSVEKDPGYGYTF. The CDR3 DNA reads TGCAGCGTTGAAAAGGATCCAGGGTATGGCTACACCTTC.

This clonotype was counted a few times. The chain recombines TRBV7-2 with TRBJ2-3; D is unclear. V was cut by 5 bases and J by 7 bases, with 13 bases left in between. The germline V gene has CDR1 SGHTA and CDR2 FQGNSA. This CDR3 comprises 13 residues. This CDR3 is CASSPPGRNTQYF. The CDR3 DNA reads TGTGCCAGCAGCCCCCCCGGACGAAATACGCAGTATTTT.

V and J are TRBV12-3 or TRBV12-4 and TRBJ2-2, with D perhaps being TRBD1 or TRBD2 (6 bases each). The CDR3 has 15 residues. V lost 8 bases to trimming and J lost 3 bases, with 16 bases between them. CDR3 nucleotide sequence: TGTGCCAGCGCCGAGGGGGGACTCTACACCGGGGAGCTGTTTTTT. This gives the protein CASAEGGLYTGELFF.

The chain joins TRBV3-1 to TRBJ2-1; D is unclear. The CDR3 runs to 12 residues. Trimming stripped 11 bases from V and 5 bases from J, with 13 bases between. Per the germline V gene, CDR1 is LGHDT and CDR2 is YNNKEL (reference sequence). This CDR3 is CAGPGLHNEQFF. The CDR3 DNA sequence: TGTGCCGGTCCGGGCCTTCACAATGAGCAGTTCTTC.

The J gene is TRBJ2-5, the V gene TRBV15; D is uncertain. Germline loops: CDR1 LNHNV, CDR2 YYDKDF (reference sequence). Trimming cost V 3 bases and J 7 bases, with 18 bases left between them. The CDR3 is 15 residues long. The CDR3 loop is CATSRSSYGSVTQYF. The DNA of the CDR3 is TGTGCCACCAGCAGGAGTAGTTACGGAAGCGTGACCCAGTACTTC.

This clonotype was seen more than once but under ten times. The chain couples TRBV6-5 to TRBJ2-3; 9 bases match TRBD1. Germline loops: CDR1 MNHEY, CDR2 SVGAGI. V dropped 0 bases and J dropped 4; count of bases not matched to a gene: 2. CDR3 length: 15 residues. The CDR3 loop is CASSYSGQGSDTQYF. In DNA form, the CDR3 reads TGTGCCAGCAGTTACTCGGGACAGGGATCAGATACGCAGTATTTT.

At least ten counts were recorded for this clonotype. The J gene is TRBJ1-1, the V gene TRBV6-2 or TRBV6-3; D may be TRBD1 (5 bases). CDR3 length: 14 residues. V lost 6 bases and J lost 1, with 12 bases in between. Germline-derived CDR1 and CDR2 are MNHEY and SVGEGT. CDR3 protein: CASRSQGANTEAFF. The CDR3 coding sequence is TGTGCCAGCAGGTCCCAGGGAGCGAACACTGAAGCTTTCTTT.

This clonotype was found many times. The chain combines TRBV5-1 with TRBJ2-5; 10 bases align to TRBD2. The CDR3 consists of 15 residues. V gave up 3 bases and J gave up 4 bases; unmatched junction bases: 6. Germline V gene sequence: CDR1 SGHRS, CDR2 YFSETQ. CDR3 sequence reads: CASSSKRGGRETQYF. In DNA, the CDR3 is TGCGCCAGCAGCTCCAAGCGGGGGGGACGAGAGACCCAGTACTTC.

This chain links TRBV12-3 or TRBV12-4 with TRBJ2-4; D is possibly TRBD1 or TRBD2 (5 bases each). The CDR3 extends over 11 amino acids. CDR3: CASGSLDIQYF. CDR3 DNA sequence: TGTGCATCAGGGAGTTTAGACATTCAGTACTTC.

This clonotype was observed a handful of times. V gene TRBV5-1 combines with J gene TRBJ1-6; tentatively, D is TRBD1 (6 bases). Germline V CDR1 and CDR2: SGHRS, YFSETQ. The CDR3 totals 14 residues. V dropped 1 base and J dropped 8 bases, with 10 bases sitting between them. CDR3 coding DNA: TGCGCCAGCAGCTTGCCGGGGGCTGATTCACCCCTCCACTTT. Translating it yields CASSLPGADSPLHF.

The chain carries TRBV30 and TRBJ2-7; the D gene is possibly TRBD1 (5 bases). Germline V lookup: CDR1 GTSNPN, CDR2 SVGIG (reference sequence). The CDR3 is made up of 15 amino acids. Between the trimmed V and J ends, which lost 1 base and 3 bases, there was a span of 16 bases. This CDR3 is CAWSGKRQGDYEQYF. CDR3 coding DNA: TGTGCCTGGAGTGGTAAACGACAAGGGGACTACGAGCAGTACTTC.

This clonotype appeared a few times. V and J are TRBV4-2 and TRBJ2-1; 15 bases are shared with TRBD2. J gave up 4 bases and V 4 bases, and 8 bases lay outside the gene matches. From germline, CDR1 is LGHNA and CDR2 YNFKEQ. This CDR3 spans 18 amino acids. The CDR3 DNA reads TGTGCCAGCAGCCGTGGACTAGCGGGAGGGCGGGGATACAATGAGCAGTTCTTC. Translated, it gives CASSRGLAGGRGYNEQFF.